This T cell receptor (beta chain) is from a study of regulatory T cells in long-lasting Graves disease. Regarding the study as a whole: Patients with persistent Graves' had lower TCR diversity than newly diagnosed patients. Persistent disease preferred TRBV28, TRBJ1-2 and TRBJ2-5; new disease, TRBV20-1 and TRBJ2-1.

The table lists this clonotype with many counts. Its antigen is unknown. Time point denoted: newly diagnosed GD, antithyroid drugs for less than 3 months. PBMCs provided the RNA from which the TCR library was made. From each patient, roughly 10 milliliters of peripheral blood was drawn and collected into an EDTA anticoagulant tube. CDR3 regions were amplified by Arm-PCR using iRepertoire HTBI primers to build TCR beta libraries. TCRdb itself ran the multiplex PCR reads through MiXCR, one entry per CDR3 protein. The table records 350,000 to 550,000 distinct CDR3 sequences, less than 20% of them present only once. Germline CDR1 is SNHLY and CDR2 is FYNNEI. J lost 4 bases, V lost 6 bases, and 9 bases had no gene match. This CDR3 has 15 residues. The same specimen was also included in a second study, on T cells in Graves' hyperthyroidism and ophthalmopathy.

The chain is built from TRBV2 and TRBJ2-3; 8 nucleotides match TRBD2. The material sequenced was peripheral blood mononuclear cells (PBMCs), taken at new diagnosis, from a patient treated with antithyroid drugs. The TCR was taken from a woman under 30 with Graves disease. CDR3 nucleotide sequence: TGTGCCAGCAGAAGAGCGGGAGTAGTGTCAGATACGCAGTATTTT. Translating it yields CASRRAGVVSDTQYF.